The 21 T cell receptor beta chains below all came from one sample that was sequenced in a study of OX40 agonist ivuxolimab in advanced cancers. TCRdb's table, derived via immunoSEQ multiplex PCR, lists solely in-frame clones and lacks some. The sample has 25,000 to 30,000 clones; approximately 84% are singletons. Sequencing was performed on CD4+ or CD8+ T cells sorted from blood, taken in a trial of the OX40 agonist ivuxolimab. Every receptor here comes from an adult with an advanced solid tumor such as melanoma, head and neck, liver or kidney cancer.

The gene calls are TRBV12-5 and TRBJ2-1, with TRBD1 matching 9 bases. This CDR3 comprises 11 residues. Trimming at V came to 7 bases and at J to 12 bases, leaving 4 bases not matched to a gene. The germline V gene has CDR1 LGHNT and CDR2 FRNRAP. CDR3 amino acids: CASAGTGMQFF. As DNA, the CDR3 is TGTGCTAGTGCCGGGACAGGGATGCAGTTCTTC.

The V and J genes are TRBV11-3 and TRBJ2-1; the D is unclear. The CDR3 has 14 residues. CDR1 and CDR2 (germline): SGHNT, YENEEA. The V end lost 4 bases, the J end lost 10 bases, and 17 bases lay between the germline ends. The CDR3 region has the DNA TGTGCCAGCAGCTCCCTCAGCGACCCCCAGGAGCAGTTCTTC. As protein: CASSSLSDPQEQFF.

The chain recombines TRBV30 with TRBJ2-3; D may be TRBD1 or TRBD2 (5 bases each). From germline, CDR1 is GTSNPN and CDR2 SVGIG (reference sequence). Trimming removed 8 bases from V and 0 bases from J, with 24 bases in between. This CDR3 is 17 amino acids long. For the CDR3, the DNA is TGTGCCCACCAGGGTGTGTGGGAGAAGGAAAGCACAGATACGCAGTATTTT. Its protein product is CAHQGVWEKESTDTQYF.

The chain combines TRBV7-2 with TRBJ2-3; 9 bases map to TRBD2. J gave up 1 base and V 0 bases, and 2 bases lay outside the gene matches. The CDR3 spans 16 residues. Germline CDR1 SGHTA, CDR2 FQGNSA. The CDR3 here is CASSLALAGGTDTQYF. The CDR3 DNA reads TGTGCCAGCAGCTTAGCTTTAGCGGGGGGCACAGATACGCAGTATTTT.

This rearrangement joins TRBV5-4 to TRBJ2-7; D is perhaps TRBD2 (5 bases). Germline CDR1 and CDR2: SGHNT and YYREEE (reference sequence). The CDR3 length is 14 residues. The germline V and J ends were trimmed by 2 bases and 0 bases, with 9 bases remaining between them. The CDR3 reads CASSLSGVSYEQYF. The CDR3 region has the DNA TGTGCCAGCAGCTTATCCGGGGTCTCCTACGAGCAGTACTTC.

CDR3 region: CASSVSTGVSYEQYF. The CDR3 DNA is TGTGCCAGCAGTGTCTCGACAGGGGTCTCCTACGAGCAGTACTTC. The J gene is TRBJ2-5, the V gene TRBV6-6; 8 bases are shared with TRBD1. The J call may be in error: the DNA end matches TRBJ2-7 better. The CDR3 is made up of 15 amino acids. CDR1 and CDR2 (germline): MNHNY, SVGAGI (reference sequence).

There are a few counts of this clone. V is TRBV27 and J is TRBJ2-7; D remains ambiguous. This CDR3 has 13 residues. V gave up 3 bases and J gave up 2 bases, with 8 bases separating them. Germline V gene data show CDR1 as MNHEY and CDR2 as SMNVEV (reference sequence). The CDR3 spells CASSLGDTYEQYF. The CDR3 coding sequence is TGTGCCAGCAGTTTGGGCGATACCTACGAGCAGTACTTC.

V is TRBV5-6 and J is TRBJ1-1; weak D call: TRBD1 (5 bases). The CDR3 extends over 13 amino acids. Germline V lookup: CDR1 SGHDT, CDR2 YYEEEE. The V gene lost 4 bases and the J gene lost 3 bases, with 10 bases spanning the gap. The CDR3 DNA sequence: TGTGCCAGCAGCCGGGACGGGGACACTGAAGCTTTCTTT. As protein: CASSRDGDTEAFF.

The rearrangement links TRBV28 to TRBJ2-1, with 9 bases that match TRBD1. Germline V CDR1 and CDR2: MDHEN, SYDVKM. J lost 5 bases, V lost 7 bases, and 6 bases had no gene match. The CDR3 is 14 amino acids. CDR3 sequence reads: CASTPGQGHNEQFF. As DNA, the CDR3 is TGTGCCAGCACCCCGGGACAGGGACACAATGAGCAGTTCTTC.

The rearrangement uses TRBV2 and TRBJ2-1; 8 nucleotides align to TRBD2. V lost 8 bases and J lost 0; bases outside the gene matches: 9. Germline CDR1 is SNHLY and CDR2 is FYNNEI. CDR3 length equals 16 residues. CDR3 loop: CASGGALAASYNEQFF. CDR3 bases: TGTGCCAGCGGCGGGGCACTAGCGGCCTCCTACAATGAGCAGTTCTTC.

V gene TRBV4-1 combines with J gene TRBJ2-7; 8 bases agree with TRBD1. CDR3 length: 15 amino acids. V trimming: 0 bases; J trimming: 3 bases; junction bases outside the gene matches: 4. Germline-derived CDR1 and CDR2 are MGHRA and YSYEKL. The CDR3 is CASSQEWTGYYEQYF. CDR3 coding DNA: TGCGCCAGCAGCCAAGAATGGACAGGGTACTACGAGCAGTACTTC.

The chain has TRBV7-9 and TRBJ2-7; 8 bases line up with TRBD1. CDR1 and CDR2 from the germline V gene are SEHNR and FQNEAQ (reference sequence). This CDR3 region has 15 residues. After removal of 7 bases from V and 5 bases from J, the junction contained 13 bases not matched to a gene. The CDR3 sequence is CASNPLGQGANEQYF. DNA of the CDR3: TGTGCCAGCAACCCACTCGGACAGGGTGCCAACGAGCAGTACTTC.

The V and J genes are TRBV6-5 and TRBJ2-5; TRBD1 matches 7 bases. Germline loops: CDR1 MNHEY, CDR2 SVGAGI. The CDR3 totals 15 residues. Losses at the gene ends were 3 bases for V and 2 bases for J; bases not matched to a gene: 6. CDR3 protein: CASSYEGTAQETQYF. CDR3 in DNA: TGTGCCAGCAGTTATGAGGGGACAGCACAAGAGACCCAGTACTTC.

The chain joins TRBV5-1 to TRBJ2-3, with 14 bases fitting TRBD2. J lost 1 base, V lost 4 bases, and 8 bases had no gene match. CDR3 size: 18 residues. Per the germline V gene, CDR1 is SGHRS and CDR2 is YFSETQ. The CDR3 DNA reads TGCGCCAGCAGCAGCGGACTAGCGGGGGGTCCCGGCACAGATACGCAGTATTTT. Its translation: CASSSGLAGGPGTDTQYF.

The CDR3, as DNA: TGCGCCAGCAGCTTGTGGGACAGCAACACTGAAGCTTTCTTT. It codes for CASSLWDSNTEAFF. V and J are TRBV5-1 and TRBJ1-1, with TRBD1 identical over 7 bases. Per germline, CDR1 SGHRS and CDR2 YFSETQ. CDR3 length equals 14 residues. Losses at the gene ends were 1 base for V and 2 bases for J; bases not matched to a gene: 2.

CDR3 sequence reads: CASSLSILASDTQYF. The CDR3 bases are TGTGCCAGCAGTTTATCGATACTAGCCTCAGATACGCAGTATTTT. This chain links TRBV27 with TRBJ2-3; the D gene is possibly TRBD2 (6 bases). V was shortened by 0 bases and J by 4 bases, with 11 bases between the two germline ends. CDR1 is MNHEY, CDR2 SMNVEV, per germline (reference sequence). The CDR3 consists of 15 residues.

This clone occurred once. V gene TRBV29-1 combines with J gene TRBJ2-1; TRBD2 matches 8 bases. The CDR3 extends over 13 amino acids. CDR1 is SQVTM and CDR2 is ANQGSEA in the germline V gene. V lost 7 bases to trimming and J lost 4 bases; unmatched junction nucleotides: 6. The CDR3 is CSAQGLGYNEQFF. Written as DNA, the CDR3 is TGCAGCGCCCAGGGACTAGGATACAATGAGCAGTTCTTC.

The chain couples TRBV28 to TRBJ1-1; no definite D call. The length of the CDR3 is 13 residues. V was clipped by 6 bases and J by 3 bases, with 11 bases between them. From germline, CDR1 is MDHEN and CDR2 SYDVKM. In DNA form, the CDR3 reads TGTGCCAGCAGACCCTCTTTGGACACTGAAGCTTTCTTT. This sequence encodes CASRPSLDTEAFF.

This clone is categorized as medium-sized. This sequence joins TRBV28 and TRBJ2-3, with D possibly matching TRBD2 (5 bases). Germline V gene sequence: CDR1 MDHEN, CDR2 SYDVKM. V was shortened by 5 bases and J by 2 bases, with 11 bases between the two germline ends. The CDR3 loop spans 14 amino acids. The CDR3 is CASSIAFPTDTQYF. CDR3 DNA: TGTGCCAGCAGTATAGCGTTTCCCACAGATACGCAGTATTTT.

This sequence joins TRBV7-9 and TRBJ1-2; D possibly corresponds to TRBD1 (5 bases). The ends were cut back, 5 bases at V and 3 bases at J, with 10 bases in the middle. Germline CDR1 and CDR2: SEHNR and FQNEAQ (reference sequence). This CDR3 is built from 13 residues. The CDR3 region is CASSEDSHYGYTF. For the CDR3, the DNA is TGTGCCAGCAGCGAAGACAGCCACTATGGCTACACCTTC.

The rearrangement joins TRBV13 to TRBJ2-5; tentative D call: TRBD2 (5 bases). V shed 3 bases and J shed 4 bases, with 15 bases lying between them. Germline CDR1 is PRHDT and CDR2 is FYEKMQ (reference sequence). This CDR3 comprises 15 residues. The CDR3 loop is CASSLRAKVGETQYF. CDR3 nucleotide sequence: TGTGCCAGCAGCTTGCGGGCTAAGGTCGGAGAGACCCAGTACTTC.